The subject of this entry is one T cell receptor (beta chain). This clonotype was seen only a few times. Its antigen is not yet known. The sample holds no much larger clone one base away, and base qualities are not on file. This entry comes from a study of T-cell memory formation after mild COVID-19 (dated by TCRdb to about 2021). Context from the whole study: TCR sequence clusters from the two donors were largely donor specific. In two donors, T-cell clones that expanded and contracted after mild COVID-19 were followed by sequencing TCRalpha and TCRbeta repertoires longitudinally. The cohort was made up of two young adult volunteers, one female and one male, who were previously healthy.

Study-wide findings and limitations: Whether the second-wave clones peaking on day 37 were SARS-CoV-2 specific was not confirmed. Clones contracting from day 15 to 85 had balanced CD4/CD8 phenotypes, while a second wave expanding from day 15 to 37 was biased towards CD4+. Contracting CD4+ clones were found mainly in CM and EM memory subsets, while CD8+ clones were enriched in EMRA. Some responding clones were detected in pre-infection memory, which suggested that pre-existing cross-reactive memory T cells had joined the SARS-CoV-2 response. The study included only a couple of mild cases, and larger cohorts that include severe cases with pre-infection samples were judged to be necessary.

TCRdb shows the sequencer as Illumina NovaSeq 6000. TCRalpha and TCRbeta cDNA libraries were constructed by 5'RACE with constant-segment primers, with sample barcodes and unique molecular identifiers being introduced. RNA was extracted from every sample with Trizol reagent. Amplification of the libraries took two PCR steps, and the second step added a second sample barcode plus Illumina TruSeq adapters. The libraries were sequenced on an Illumina NovaSeq using 2 x 150 bp paired-end reads. As for how the authors treated the data: Reads were demultiplexed and collapsed into UMI-guided consensus sequences with migec v1.2.7. With mixcr v2.1.11, UMI consensuses were aligned to TRA and TRB V and J templates and assembled into clonotypes. Expanded or contracted clonotypes were those called significant by both edgeR and NoisET, with noise models trained on biological replicates. edgeR calls used a false discovery rate-adjusted p below 0.01 and a log2 fold-change threshold of 1. PCA with hierarchical clustering of max-normalized trajectories of the 1000 most abundant clonotypes was used as exploratory dynamics analysis. Each responding clone was given a CD4 or CD8 phenotype based on the CD4+ and CD8+ repertoires, which had been sequenced separately. TCRdb reran the public reads through fastp at Q25 and MiXCR, keeping productive beta chains. A single entry per CDR3 protein holds the most common genes and DNA from its merged rows. These V and J calls derive from TCRdb rather than the authors' analysis. The sample has 450,000 to 650,000 distinct CDR3 sequences on record, about 20% of them singletons. The leading ten clones occupy around 12% of the sample.

Ficoll-Paque density gradient centrifugation was used to isolate PBMCs. There are 16 amino acids in the CDR3, from cysteine to phenylalanine inclusive. Only the CDR3 part of the read is kept: 48 bases, read in frame from the first base. According to the germline V gene, CDR1 reads WSHSY and CDR2 reads SAAADI. The germline V end is reduced by 7 bases and the J end by 6 bases; junction bases left unmatched: 14. The material sequenced was PBMCs or a T cell subset sorted from them (not recorded which). Here the chain combines TRBV10-2 and TRBJ2-1; 8 nucleotides in the junction match TRBD1. The TCR originated in an adult woman who had mild COVID-19 (a few samples of this study predate the infection). The sample titles of this study are shuffled in the database, so cell type and time point are left out; the donor was told from shared clones. The DNA sequence reads TGCGCCAGCAAATCCGGACAGGGAAGATTCGGCAATGAGCAGTTCTTC. Its product reads: CASKSGQGRFGNEQFF.